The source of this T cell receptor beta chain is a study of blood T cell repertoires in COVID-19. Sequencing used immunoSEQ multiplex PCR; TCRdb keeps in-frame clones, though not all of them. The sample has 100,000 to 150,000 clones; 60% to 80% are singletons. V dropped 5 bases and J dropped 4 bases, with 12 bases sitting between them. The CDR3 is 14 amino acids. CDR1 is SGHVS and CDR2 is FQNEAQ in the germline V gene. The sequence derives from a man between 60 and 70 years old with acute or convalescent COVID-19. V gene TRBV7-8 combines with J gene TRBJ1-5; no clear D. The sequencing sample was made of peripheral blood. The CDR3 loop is CASSLRVANQPQHF. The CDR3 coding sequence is TGTGCCAGCAGCCTTCGGGTCGCAAATCAGCCCCAGCATTTT.